A selection of T cell receptor beta chains follows, all from one sample in a study of T-cell reconstitution after alpha-beta-depleted transplantation in children. TCRdb re-called the PCR reads with MiXCR, one entry per CDR3 protein. The sample lists around 600,000 distinct CDR3 sequences, approximately 17% seen once, with approximately 1% in the top ten. The sample in question was PBMCs from the stem cell graft donor, obtained from the stem cell graft. These receptors all stem from a human donor who donated a stem cell graft to a child with acute myeloid leukemia. Each CDR3 is given with its conserved first and last residue. D genes are given only for firm matches. Only part of the rows carry a size: once, few, many, or a class if the clone is expanded.

D gene	J gene	clone size	V gene	CDR3 protein	CDR3 DNA
TRBD1	TRBJ1-5	.	TRBV24-1	CATSDPTGGYQPQHF	TGTGCCACCAGTGATCCGACAGGGGGCTATCAGCCCCAGCATTTT
TRBD1	TRBJ2-7	few	TRBV7-9	CASSVGQSYEQYF	TGTGCCAGCAGCGTGGGACAGAGCTACGAGCAGTACTTC
.	TRBJ2-7	.	TRBV28	CAMGPGTVIEQYF	TGTGCCATGGGCCCCGGGACGGTAATCGAGCAGTACTTC
.	TRBJ2-1	few	TRBV7-2	CASSLGTSIGYDEQFF	TGTGCCAGCAGCTTAGGAACTAGCATTGGGTATGATGAGCAGTTCTTC
.	TRBJ1-1	many	TRBV7-2	CASSSPGLF	TGTGCCAGCAGCTCCCCCGGCCTTTTT
.	TRBJ1-2	few	TRBV5-1	CASSLYTGMGYTF	TGCGCCAGCAGCTTGTATACAGGGATGGGCTACACCTTC
.	TRBJ2-7	many	TRBV24-1	CATSGRANEQYF	TGTGCCACCAGTGGCAGGGCCAACGAGCAGTACTTC
.	TRBJ2-5	few	TRBV7-8	CASSLSTSRETQYF	TGTGCCAGCAGCTTAAGTACATCGCGGGAGACCCAGTACTTC
TRBD1	TRBJ1-4	few	TRBV6-1	CASSGRSTGADEKLFF	TGTGCCAGCAGTGGGCGATCTACAGGGGCGGATGAAAAACTGTTTTTT
.	TRBJ1-5	few	TRBV20-1	CSARDLQLGGSNQPQHF	TGCAGTGCTAGAGATCTCCAACTGGGGGGAAGCAATCAGCCCCAGCATTTT
.	TRBJ1-2	many	TRBV29-1	CSVNDVQQGGYTF	TGCAGCGTTAATGACGTACAACAGGGTGGCTACACCTTC
.	TRBJ1-2	many	TRBV7-8	CASSLWSQHGYTF	TGTGCCAGCAGCTTATGGTCCCAGCACGGCTACACCTTC
TRBD1	TRBJ1-5	few	TRBV24-1	CATSEQTGTGSDQPQHF	TGTGCCACCAGTGAACAAACCGGGACAGGATCCGATCAGCCCCAGCATTTT
.	TRBJ2-1	many	TRBV20-1	CSAPTRGVRYNEQFF	TGCAGTGCCCCCACGAGGGGGGTTCGGTACAATGAGCAGTTCTTC
.	TRBJ2-3	few	TRBV12-3/TRBV12-4	CASSGDWKEWDTQYF	TGTGCCAGCAGTGGGGACTGGAAGGAATGGGATACGCAGTATTTT
.	TRBJ2-5	few	TRBV12-3/TRBV12-4	CASSLNQPFLQETQYF	TGTGCCAGCAGTTTAAATCAGCCGTTCCTCCAAGAGACCCAGTACTTC
.	TRBJ2-7	many	TRBV7-2	CASSLDARGWDEQYF	TGTGCCAGCAGCTTAGATGCAAGGGGGTGGGACGAGCAGTACTTC
.	TRBJ2-2	.	TRBV11-1	CASSSRDGSNTGELFF	TGTGCCAGCAGCTCCCGGGACGGCTCGAACACCGGGGAGCTGTTTTTT